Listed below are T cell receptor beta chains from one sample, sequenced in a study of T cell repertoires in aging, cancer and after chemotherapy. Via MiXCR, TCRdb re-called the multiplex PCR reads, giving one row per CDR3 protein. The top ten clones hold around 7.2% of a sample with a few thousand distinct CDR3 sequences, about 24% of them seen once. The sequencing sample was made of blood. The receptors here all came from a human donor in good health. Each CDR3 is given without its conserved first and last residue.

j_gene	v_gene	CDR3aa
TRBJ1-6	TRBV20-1	SAPQGGYNSPLH
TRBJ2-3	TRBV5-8	ASSSDRVDTQY
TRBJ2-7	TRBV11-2	ASSLDIRLAYEQY
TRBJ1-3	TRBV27	ASSETGATGNTIY
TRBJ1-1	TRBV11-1	ASSLGGSAEAF
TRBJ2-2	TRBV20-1	SARHRANTGELF
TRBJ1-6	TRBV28	ASSFLREGYSPLH
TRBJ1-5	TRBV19	ASSWAGGEQPQH
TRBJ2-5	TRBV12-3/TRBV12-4	ASSLAKLAGGETQY
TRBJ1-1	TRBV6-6	ASSPSPGAF
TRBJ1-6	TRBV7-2	ASSLATPDSPLH
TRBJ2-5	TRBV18	ASSPAPFQETQY
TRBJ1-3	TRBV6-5	ASSYTGTGNTIY